These 15 T cell receptor beta chains were all obtained from the same sample, sequenced in a study of PD-L1 blockade in urothelial cancer. The data were produced by immunoSEQ multiplex PCR, yet TCRdb's version contains in-frame clones alone and is incomplete. This table holds about 20,000 clones, around 90% found once. Sequenced material: PBMCs, taken around atezolizumab (anti-PD-L1) treatment. These receptors all come from a man in his fifties with urothelial cancer.

The chain recombines TRBV28 with TRBJ2-7, with D maybe TRBD1 (6 bases). The CDR3 length is 16 residues. Germline assignment: CDR1 MDHEN and CDR2 SYDVKM. The V end was cut by 3 bases, the J end by 2 bases, with 17 bases between. CDR3 sequence reads: CASSFRPGHRTYEQYF. As DNA, the CDR3 is TGTGCCAGCAGTTTCCGACCGGGACATCGAACCTACGAGCAGTACTTC.

The rearrangement uses TRBV6-1 and TRBJ1-5, with 7 nucleotides matching TRBD1. Germline V gene lookup returns CDR1 MNHNS and CDR2 SASEGT. V was pared by 4 bases and J by 8 bases, with 11 bases of the junction left unmatched. The CDR3 consists of 15 residues. CDR3 residues: CASSARDSVWEPQHF. CDR3 nucleotide sequence: TGTGCCAGCAGTGCCCGGGACAGCGTATGGGAGCCCCAGCATTTT.

This chain joins TRBV27 and TRBJ2-1; no clear D. The CDR3 spans 17 residues. Per the germline V gene, CDR1 is MNHEY and CDR2 is SMNVEV (reference sequence). The ends were cut back, 7 bases at V and 4 bases at J, with 23 bases in the middle. The chain's CDR3 is CASTPNRVTHLYNEQFF. For the CDR3, the DNA is TGTGCCAGCACCCCAAACCGAGTCACCCATCTATACAATGAGCAGTTCTTC.

V gene TRBV7-6 combines with J gene TRBJ1-6; D remains unclear. Trimming stripped 1 base from V and 12 bases from J, with 10 bases between. The CDR3 runs to 13 residues. Germline CDR1 SGHVS, CDR2 FNYEAQ. CDR3 residues: CASSLGHLKPLHF. CDR3 coding DNA: TGTGCCAGCAGCTTAGGGCACCTCAAACCCCTCCACTTT.

This chain uses TRBV27 with TRBJ2-1; D might be TRBD1 (7 bases). The CDR3 is made up of 16 amino acids. Trimming cost V 8 bases and J 9 bases, with 26 bases left between them. In germline, CDR1 is MNHEY, CDR2 SMNVEV (reference sequence). The CDR3 region is CASGTLRGRGSVEQFF. In nucleotides, the CDR3 is TGTGCCAGCGGAACCTTGAGGGGGCGGGGCTCGGTTGAGCAGTTCTTC.

The V gene is TRBV30, the J gene TRBJ1-5; D is unresolved. CDR1 is GTSNPN, CDR2 SVGIG, per germline (reference sequence). The V end lost 3 bases, the J end lost 9 bases, and 18 bases lay between the germline ends. The CDR3 runs 14 residues. The chain's CDR3 is CAWRGLGVVGPQHF. In DNA form, the CDR3 reads TGTGCCTGGAGAGGTCTAGGAGTGGTTGGGCCCCAGCATTTT.

The chain combines TRBV5-1 with TRBJ1-3, with 7 bases matching TRBD1. The ends lost 6 bases at V and 3 bases at J; junction bases unmatched: 9. CDR1 is SGHRS, CDR2 YFSETQ, per germline. The CDR3 length is 15 residues. The CDR3 loop is CASTMQGVDGNTIYF. CDR3 in DNA: TGCGCCAGCACCATGCAGGGGGTGGATGGAAACACCATATATTTT. The full variable domain, rest sourced from reference TRBV5-1 and TRBJ1-3, is KAGVTQTPRYLIKTRGQQVTLSCSPISGHRSVSWYQQTPGQGLQFLFEYFSETQRNKGNFPGRFSGRQFSNSRSEMNVSTLELGDSALYLCASTMQGVDGNTIYFGEGSWLTVV.

V usage is TRBV12-5 and J usage is TRBJ1-5; TRBD1 is a possible D gene (6 bases). Trimming took 3 bases from V and 4 from J, leaving 10 bases between them. This CDR3 region has 14 residues. Germline V CDR1 and CDR2: LGHNT, FRNRAP. DNA for the CDR3: TGTGCTAGTGGTTTACCAGGGGCAAATCAGCCCCAGCATTTT. It is translated as CASGLPGANQPQHF.

The genes are TRBV27 and TRBJ1-2, with D possibly TRBD1 on 5 matching bases. V shed 5 bases and J shed 4 bases, with 14 bases lying between them. This CDR3 contains 14 residues. CDR1 and CDR2 (germline): MNHEY, SMNVEV (reference sequence). CDR3: CASSPTDIFYGYTF. Here the CDR3 DNA reads TGTGCCAGCAGTCCAACGGACATATTCTATGGCTACACCTTC.

The chain is built from TRBV10-3 and TRBJ1-1; 7 positions match TRBD1. The CDR3 is made up of 13 amino acids. Germline CDR1 ENHRY, CDR2 SYGVKD. Trimming cost V 3 bases and J 6 bases; bases outside gene matches: 4. DNA for the CDR3: TGTGCCATCAGTGATTTTCAGGGGGCTGAAGCTTTCTTT. Translating it yields CAISDFQGAEAFF.

The chain joins TRBV6-5 to TRBJ2-7, with D perhaps TRBD2 (6 bases). Trimming shortened V by 6 bases and J by 3 bases, and 15 bases separated the two germline ends. Germline V CDR1 and CDR2: MNHEY, SVGAGI. The length of the CDR3 is 14 residues. The CDR3 protein is CASSPGTSSYEQYF. Written as DNA, the CDR3 is TGTGCCAGCAGCCCCGGGACTTCAAGCTACGAGCAGTACTTC.

The chain uses TRBV7-9 and TRBJ2-1; maybe TRBD1 (5 bases). V was cut by 5 bases and J by 8 bases, with 10 bases left in between. This CDR3 spans 12 amino acids. Per the germline V gene, CDR1 is SEHNR and CDR2 is FQNEAQ (reference sequence). CDR3 protein: CASSPLGDEQFF. CDR3 in DNA: TGTGCCAGCAGCCCTCTAGGGGATGAGCAGTTCTTC. The entire variable domain, with the rest obtained from reference TRBV7-9 and TRBJ2-1, is as follows: DTGVSQNPRHKITKRGQNVTFRCDPISEHNRLYWYRQTLGQGPEFLTYFQNEAQLEKSRLLSDRFSAERPKGSFSTLEIQRTEQGDSAMYLCASSPLGDEQFFGPGTRLTVL.

This clone was seen once. V gene TRBV5-1 combines with J gene TRBJ1-4, with D perhaps TRBD1 (6 bases). This CDR3 region has 15 residues. Trimming left V 0 bases short and J 0 bases short, with 6 bases between. Germline V gives CDR1 SGHRS, CDR2 YFSETQ. CDR3 in amino acids: CASSLEGATNEKLFF. CDR3 sequence (DNA): TGCGCCAGCAGCTTGGAGGGGGCAACTAATGAAAAACTGTTTTTT.

This clone was counted a single time. This chain connects TRBV7-9 to TRBJ2-7; D might be TRBD1 (6 bases). Trimming shortened V by 5 bases and J by 5 bases, and 19 bases separated the two germline ends. The CDR3 is made up of 15 amino acids. The germline CDR1 and CDR2 sequences are SEHNR and FQNEAQ (reference sequence). The CDR3 DNA reads as TGTGCCAGCAGCCCCCAGGGGTCCTACCCCCACGAGCAGTACTTC. Translating gives CASSPQGSYPHEQYF.

Written as DNA, the CDR3 is TGCGCCAGCAGCTCGGAACTAGCGGGAGGACTGAGCTCCTACAATGAGCAGTTCTTC. It translates to CASSSELAGGLSSYNEQFF. The V gene is TRBV5-1, the J gene TRBJ2-1, with 12 bases fitting TRBD2. The germline V gene encodes CDR1 SGHRS and CDR2 YFSETQ. With V trimmed by 3 bases and J by 0 bases, 10 bases remained unmatched. The CDR3 contains 19 residues.